This T cell receptor beta chain was sequenced in a study of CD4 and CD8 cells across lung adenocarcinoma regions. Via MiXCR, TCRdb re-called the PCR reads, giving one row per CDR3 protein. Among some 18,000 distinct CDR3 sequences, 40% to 60% were seen once, and the ten largest hold about a third. From germline, CDR1 is MNHNS and CDR2 SASEGT. The CDR3 totals 16 residues. As concerns this clonotype: A read error may produce the germline difference seen at one junction end.

Material for sequencing was CD8+ T cells from the margin of a lung tumor. J is TRBJ2-4 and V is TRBV6-1; D may match TRBD1 or TRBD2 (5 bases each). The TCR was taken from a male donor with lung adenocarcinoma. The CD4 and CD8 labels of this study may be unreliable. The CDR3 DNA reads as TGTGCCAGCAGTGAAGCGGGGACGTGGGCCGAGAATATTCAGTACTTT. This codes for CASSEAGTWAENIQYF.